The 30 T cell receptor beta chains below were found in one sample sequenced in a study of T cell responses to AZD1222 COVID-19 vaccine. Sequencing was performed with immunoSEQ multiplex PCR; in TCRdb, only in-frame clones are kept and a portion is missing. The sample comprises 130,000 to 150,000 clones, about nine tenths of which are singletons, and 3.4% rests with the top ten. The sample here was peripheral blood, taken on day 0 of AZD1222 vaccination. These receptors originate from an adult in good health.

The chain recombines TRBV5-1 with TRBJ2-1, with 7 bases identical to TRBD2. Germline trimming cut 1 base from V and 0 bases from J; bases unmatched to any gene: 4. CDR3 length equals 16 residues. The germline V gene has CDR1 SGHRS and CDR2 YFSETQ. This chain's CDR3 is CASSLYGGSSYNEQFF. In DNA, the CDR3 is TGCGCCAGCAGCTTGTACGGCGGGAGCTCCTACAATGAGCAGTTCTTC.

The rearrangement links TRBV7-3 to TRBJ2-7, with TRBD2 matching 7 bases. CDR3 length equals 17 residues. The germline gives CDR1 SGHTA, CDR2 FQGTGA. The V and J ends lost 2 bases and 0 bases, in that order; junction bases with no gene match: 10. DNA for the CDR3: TGTGCCAGCAGCTTAGTTCGGAGGAGCGGGATCTCCTACGAGCAGTACTTC. Amino acid sequence: CASSLVRRSGISYEQYF.

The gene calls are TRBV11-2 and TRBJ2-5, with a weak D call TRBD1 (5 bases). The CDR3 has 13 amino acids. The V and J ends lost 3 bases and 2 bases respectively, with 7 bases between them. Germline values: CDR1 SGHAT, CDR2 FQNNGV. CDR3 nucleotides: TGTGCCAGCAGCTTCAGGGCTCAAGAGACCCAGTACTTC. It translates to CASSFRAQETQYF.

As to this clone: No DNA is shown, since the ends of the CDR3 on it are uncertain; the CDR3 is the one TCRdb lists. This chain connects TRBV19 to TRBJ1-1; the D call in the table, TRBD1, was not verified against the DNA. The germline CDR1 and CDR2 sequences are LNHDA and SQIVND (reference sequence). 14 amino acids form the CDR3, both terminal residues included. The chain's CDR3 is CASTSGQESSEAFF.

The V call is TRBV7-9, the J call TRBJ1-5; D ambiguous. The CDR3 is 12 residues long. V lost 3 bases and J lost 5, with 5 bases in between. From germline, CDR1 is SEHNR and CDR2 FQNEAQ (reference sequence). The chain's CDR3 is CASSFGDQPQHF. The CDR3 DNA follows: TGTGCCAGCAGCTTTGGTGATCAGCCCCAGCATTTT.

The table lists this clone with a count of one. This chain links TRBV6-5 with TRBJ1-1, with no clear D. The CDR3 loop spans 14 amino acids. Germline CDR1 MNHEY, CDR2 SVGAGI. V dropped 0 bases and J dropped 1 base, with 6 bases sitting between them. The CDR3 bases are TGTGCCAGCAGTTACTCTGGGTGGAACACTGAAGCTTTCTTT. Translated: CASSYSGWNTEAFF.

This rearrangement joins TRBV6-4 to TRBJ2-3, with 7 positions matching TRBD2. This CDR3 is 13 amino acids long. In germline, CDR1 is MRHNA, CDR2 SNTAGT. With 0 bases clipped from V and 6 bases from J, the junction kept 0 bases outside the gene matches. CDR3 sequence reads: CASSDSTSDTQYF. Written as DNA, the CDR3 is TGTGCCAGCAGTGACTCGACTAGCGATACGCAGTATTTT.

V and J are TRBV27 and TRBJ1-5; D not certain. Trimming took off 4 bases at V and 0 bases at J, with 4 bases between the two ends. Germline CDR1 MNHEY, CDR2 SMNVEV (reference sequence). The CDR3 runs to 13 residues. The CDR3 coding sequence is TGTGCCAGCAGTTACTATAGCAATCAGCCCCAGCATTTT. It is translated as CASSYYSNQPQHF.

This clone was observed once. This chain links TRBV19 with TRBJ1-5; a possible D gene is TRBD1 (5 bases). The CDR3 has 15 amino acids. The germline gives CDR1 LNHDA, CDR2 SQIVND (reference sequence). The V gene lost 7 bases and the J gene lost 0 bases, with 13 bases spanning the gap. Here the CDR3 reads CASIDRDVSNQPQHF. DNA of the CDR3: TGTGCCAGTATTGATCGGGACGTTAGCAATCAGCCCCAGCATTTT.

V gene TRBV6-5 combines with J gene TRBJ2-7, with D tentatively TRBD1 (6 bases). The germline V and J ends were trimmed by 6 bases and 2 bases, with 14 bases remaining between them. The CDR3 runs 14 residues. Germline V gene lookup returns CDR1 MNHEY and CDR2 SVGAGI. CDR3 loop: CASRRTAGTYEQYF. The CDR3 DNA reads TGTGCCAGCAGGAGGACAGCAGGGACCTACGAGCAGTACTTC.

The chain couples TRBV30 to TRBJ1-6; 9 bases align to TRBD1. This CDR3 spans 14 amino acids. J gave up 7 bases and V 6 bases, and 7 bases lay outside the gene matches. Germline V gives CDR1 GTSNPN, CDR2 SVGIG (reference sequence). CDR3 nucleotide sequence: TGTGCCTGCACAAACAGGGGGCGAAATTCACCCCTCCACTTT. Amino acid sequence: CACTNRGRNSPLHF.

This clone occurred a few times. This chain connects TRBV6-5 to TRBJ1-5, with a possible D match to TRBD1 (6 bases). V was pared by 6 bases and J by 2 bases, with 14 bases between. Germline CDR1 MNHEY, CDR2 SVGAGI. This CDR3 has 15 amino acids. Here the CDR3 DNA reads TGTGCCAGCAGCACAGGGAGAAGTGGCAATCAGCCCCAGCATTTT. Encoded protein: CASSTGRSGNQPQHF.

The rearrangement joins TRBV6-5 to TRBJ2-4; D is unclear. The CDR3 has 15 amino acids. Germline V gives CDR1 MNHEY, CDR2 SVGAGI. V gave up 5 bases and J gave up 3 bases, with 14 bases separating them. The CDR3 protein is CASSPGPVGKNIQYF. The CDR3 region has the DNA TGTGCCAGCAGTCCCGGGCCTGTTGGCAAAAACATTCAGTACTTC.

The chain has TRBV19 and TRBJ1-2; weak D call: TRBD1 (5 bases). The CDR3 extends over 14 amino acids. Germline V lookup: CDR1 LNHDA, CDR2 SQIVND (reference sequence). Trimming pared 11 bases from V and 1 base from J, leaving 17 bases between. This chain's CDR3 is CASRGGQSNYGYTF. In DNA, the CDR3 is TGTGCCTCCCGCGGGGGTCAAAGTAACTATGGCTACACCTTC. The full variable domain, in which reference TRBV19 and TRBJ1-2 provide the parts outside the CDR3, is DGGITQSPKYLFRKEGQNVTLSCEQNLNHDAMYWYRQDPGQGLRLIYYSQIVNDFQKGDIAEGYSVSREKKESFPLTVTSAQKNPTAFYLCASRGGQSNYGYTFGSGTRLTVV.

The J gene is TRBJ2-1, the V gene TRBV29-1, with 14 bases that match TRBD2. Germline CDR1 SQVTM, CDR2 ANQGSEA. After removal of 3 bases from V and 0 bases from J, the junction contained 13 bases not matched to a gene. CDR3 length: 20 amino acids. The CDR3 sequence: CSVDSPGLAGESLSYNEQFF. In nucleotides, the CDR3 is TGCAGCGTTGACAGCCCGGGACTAGCGGGAGAATCGCTCTCCTACAATGAGCAGTTCTTC.

This clone was recorded a few times. The chain joins TRBV7-2 to TRBJ1-2, with D possibly TRBD1 on 6 matching bases. The CDR3 consists of 14 residues. V lost 5 bases, J lost 4 bases, and 14 bases lay in between. Germline V lookup: CDR1 SGHTA, CDR2 FQGNSA. DNA of the CDR3: TGTGCCAGCAGCCCCATGGGGGCCCTCTATGGCTACACCTTC. Its protein product is CASSPMGALYGYTF.

This sequence joins TRBV10-3 and TRBJ2-3; the D gene is possibly TRBD1 (5 bases). Germline V gene sequence: CDR1 ENHRY, CDR2 SYGVKD. The CDR3 consists of 14 residues. V was shortened by 2 bases and J by 9 bases, with 15 bases between the two germline ends. The CDR3 DNA reads TGTGCCATCAGTGAGAAGGGGCGGTCGGCGACGCAGTATTTT. Translating it yields CAISEKGRSATQYF.

The chain uses TRBV7-3 and TRBJ1-3, with D perhaps matching TRBD1 (5 bases). The CDR3 contains 16 residues. V lost 2 bases and J 2 bases, leaving 13 bases between the germline ends. The germline CDR1 and CDR2 sequences are SGHTA and FQGTGA. The chain's CDR3 is CASSLAGPLAGNTIYF. The DNA of the CDR3 is TGTGCCAGCAGCTTAGCGGGACCGCTTGCTGGAAACACCATATATTTT.

The rearrangement links TRBV7-2 to TRBJ1-1; D gene unclear. V shed 5 bases and J shed 4 bases, with 20 bases lying between them. The CDR3 has 16 amino acids. Per germline, CDR1 SGHTA and CDR2 FQGNSA. CDR3 loop: CASSLIPGLKGTEAFF. The CDR3 DNA follows: TGTGCCAGCAGCCTCATACCGGGGTTAAAAGGCACTGAAGCTTTCTTT.

This chain uses TRBV9 with TRBJ1-4; possibly TRBD1 for D (6 bases). There are 15 residues in the CDR3. The V and J ends lost 0 bases and 2 bases respectively, with 8 bases between them. Germline V CDR1 and CDR2: SGDLS, YYNGEE. Written as DNA, the CDR3 is TGTGCCAGCAGCGTAGGGGGGCGGACTAATGAAAAACTGTTTTTT. This translates into CASSVGGRTNEKLFF. The full variable domain, in which reference TRBV9 and TRBJ1-4 provide the parts outside the CDR3, is DSGVTQTPKHLITATGQRVTLRCSPRSGDLSVYWYQQSLDQGLQFLIQYYNGEERAKGNILERFSAQQFPDLHSELNLSSLELGDSALYFCASSVGGRTNEKLFFGSGTQLSVL.

The chain links TRBV27 to TRBJ1-5, with TRBD1 matching over 7 bases. V lost 2 bases to trimming and J lost 5 bases; unmatched junction nucleotides: 6. CDR1 is MNHEY and CDR2 is SMNVEV in the germline V gene (reference sequence). This CDR3 contains 15 residues. CDR3 amino acids: CASSLAGQGDQPQHF. CDR3 nucleotide sequence: TGTGCCAGCAGTTTAGCGGGTCAGGGGGATCAGCCCCAGCATTTT.

The rearrangement uses TRBV9 and TRBJ1-2; 10 bases map to TRBD1. Looked up from germline, CDR1 is SGDLS and CDR2 is YYNGEE. With 4 bases clipped from V and 7 bases from J, the junction kept 13 bases outside the gene matches. This CDR3 is 16 amino acids long. The DNA of the CDR3 is TGTGCCAGCAGCTTATTGACAGGGGGCGATGTGGGTGGCTACACCTTC. Protein: CASSLLTGGDVGGYTF.

The V and J genes are TRBV7-2 and TRBJ1-1; D is unresolved. Germline V gene sequence: CDR1 SGHTA, CDR2 FQGNSA. The CDR3 contains 11 residues. Between the trimmed V and J ends, which lost 0 bases and 8 bases, there was a span of 4 bases. CDR3 in DNA: TGTGCCAGCAGCTTAGCGGGAGAAGCTTTCTTT. Encoded protein: CASSLAGEAFF. Together with reference TRBV7-2 and TRBJ1-1, the CDR3 gives the full variable domain: GAGVSQSPSNKVTEKGKDVELRCDPISGHTALYWYRQSLGQGLEFLIYFQGNSAPDKSGLPSDRFSAERTGGSVSTLTIQRTQQEDSAVYLCASSLAGEAFFGQGTRLTVV.

The chain carries TRBV3-1 (or the pseudogene TRBV3-2) and TRBJ1-3; 9 positions match TRBD1. With V trimmed by 2 bases and J by 0 bases, 5 bases remained unmatched. This CDR3 contains 17 residues. Germline CDR1 is LGHDT and CDR2 is YNNKEL (reference sequence). The CDR3, as DNA: TGTGCCAGCAGCCAACCTCGACAGGGGGGCTCTGGAAACACCATATATTTT. Translating gives CASSQPRQGGSGNTIYF.

The chain combines TRBV27 with TRBJ1-4, with 9 nucleotides matching TRBD1. This CDR3 is 16 amino acids long. Germline CDR1 and CDR2: MNHEY and SMNVEV (reference sequence). Trimming cost V 6 bases and J 5 bases; bases outside gene matches: 10. The CDR3 sequence is CASSFPRDRDNEKLFF. The CDR3 DNA follows: TGTGCCAGCAGCTTTCCCCGGGACAGGGACAATGAAAAACTGTTTTTT.

The chain carries TRBV7-6 and TRBJ1-6; no definite D call. The CDR3 covers 14 residues. Per germline, CDR1 SGHVS and CDR2 FNYEAQ. The V end lost 1 base, the J end lost 5 bases, and 6 bases lay between the germline ends. The chain's CDR3 is CASSLGQDNSPLHF. The CDR3 bases are TGTGCCAGCAGCTTAGGGCAGGATAATTCACCCCTCCACTTT.

V usage is TRBV5-1 and J usage is TRBJ1-3; weak D call: TRBD1 (6 bases). There are 16 residues in the CDR3. Trimming took off 0 bases at V and 2 bases at J, with 12 bases between the two ends. Germline-derived CDR1 and CDR2 are SGHRS and YFSETQ. In DNA, the CDR3 is TGCGCCAGCAGCTTGGGCCCGGGGGGCACTGGAAACACCATATATTTT. It codes for CASSLGPGGTGNTIYF.

This sequence joins TRBV2 and TRBJ1-2; 7 positions agree with TRBD1. The CDR3 covers 16 residues. Germline trimming cut 6 bases from V and 6 bases from J; bases unmatched to any gene: 16. CDR1 is SNHLY and CDR2 is FYNNEI in the germline V gene. The DNA for the CDR3 is TGTGCCAGCAGCCTCCTCGTCACCGGGACAGATAATGGCTACACCTTC. Amino acids: CASSLLVTGTDNGYTF.

V usage is TRBV6-2 or TRBV6-3 and J usage is TRBJ2-7; tentatively, D is TRBD2 (7 bases). Germline V gene lookup returns CDR1 MNHEY and CDR2 SVGEGT. The CDR3 has 16 residues. The V gene lost 2 bases and the J gene lost 4 bases, with 18 bases spanning the gap. CDR3 loop: CASSYVRGTQTYEQYF. CDR3 coding DNA: TGTGCCAGCAGTTACGTGCGGGGGACACAAACTTACGAGCAGTACTTC.

This rearrangement joins TRBV7-2 to TRBJ2-7; possibly TRBD1 for D (6 bases). CDR3 length: 12 residues. Germline CDR1 is SGHTA and CDR2 is FQGNSA. V dropped 4 bases and J dropped 3 bases, with 7 bases sitting between them. The CDR3 sequence is CASSSQGYEQYF. The CDR3 DNA follows: TGTGCCAGCAGCTCACAGGGCTACGAGCAGTACTTC.